Each of the 28 T cell receptor beta chains below was sequenced from the same sample in a study of cytomegalovirus exposure and HLA in healthy donors. The PCR was carried out with 60 Vbeta primers and 13 Jbeta primers. TCRdb's copy holds only in-frame clones and misses some; the assay was immunoSEQ multiplex PCR. The sample comprises more than 140,000 clones, over 60% of which are singletons, and around 3% rests with the top ten. Sequenced input: PBMCs. These receptors came from a woman in her twenties or thirties in good health and CMV-seropositive.

CDR3 loop: CASSVVGLAGGKVLSTDTQYF. The CDR3 nucleotides are TGTGCCAGCAGTGTAGTGGGACTAGCGGGGGGTAAGGTACTGAGCACAGATACGCAGTATTTT. J is TRBJ2-3 and V is TRBV2; 15 bases map to TRBD2. The V and J ends lost 4 bases and 0 bases, in that order; junction bases with no gene match: 14. This CDR3 comprises 21 residues. Germline loops: CDR1 SNHLY, CDR2 FYNNEI.

This clone was recorded a few times. V is TRBV10-3 and J is TRBJ1-3; D not resolved. Germline CDR1 is ENHRY and CDR2 is SYGVKD. V lost 10 bases and J lost 7, with 17 bases in between. There are 13 residues in the CDR3. CDR3 nucleotides: TGTGCCACCACGGGGAGCAAAAGTAACACCATATATTTT. Translating gives CATTGSKSNTIYF.

Details on this clone: The germline gene is not matched at one end of the junction; a read error may be the cause. The V gene is TRBV7-2, the J gene TRBJ2-7; D perhaps matches TRBD1 (6 bases). This CDR3 spans 14 amino acids. Germline CDR1 is SGHTA and CDR2 is FQGNSA. In DNA form, the CDR3 reads TGTGCCAGCAGCTTGAACTTTATGCCACAGGGTAGGGACTTC. Amino acids: CASSLNFMPQGRDF.

This clone has just a few counts. The V call is TRBV27, the J call TRBJ1-1, with D unresolved. Germline V lookup: CDR1 MNHEY, CDR2 SMNVEV (reference sequence). The CDR3 length is 13 residues. The ends were cut back, 5 bases at V and 0 bases at J, with 7 bases in the middle. The CDR3 here is CASSPRLNTEAFF. CDR3 DNA sequence: TGTGCCAGCAGTCCCAGGCTGAACACTGAAGCTTTCTTT.

The rearrangement uses TRBV25-1 and TRBJ1-2; D ambiguous. CDR1 is MGHDK and CDR2 is SYGVNS in the germline V gene. With 4 bases removed from V and 3 bases from J, the gap between germline ends came to 6 bases. The CDR3 spans 12 residues. As DNA, the CDR3 is TGTGCCAGCAGTGCCCTCGACTATGGCTACACCTTC. This translates into CASSALDYGYTF.

The chain joins TRBV5-1 to TRBJ1-1, with TRBD1 matching 9 bases. CDR1 and CDR2 from the germline V gene are SGHRS and YFSETQ. The junction had 3 bases not matched to a gene; V was cut back by 1 base and J by 8 bases. The CDR3 covers 13 residues. Here the CDR3 reads CASSLRDREEAFF. The CDR3 DNA reads as TGCGCCAGCAGCTTGCGGGACAGGGAGGAAGCTTTCTTT.

The chain has TRBV19 and TRBJ1-3; no firm D call. Between the trimmed V and J ends, which lost 7 bases and 6 bases, there was a span of 13 bases. The CDR3 extends over 13 amino acids. Looked up from germline, CDR1 is LNHDA and CDR2 is SQIVND (reference sequence). CDR3 in amino acids: CASIPGLENTIYF. The CDR3 nucleotides are TGTGCCAGTATTCCAGGCCTCGAAAACACCATATATTTT.

This chain joins TRBV11-2 and TRBJ1-2; D ambiguous. Germline assignment: CDR1 SGHAT and CDR2 FQNNGV. V lost 4 bases to trimming and J lost 7 bases, with 13 bases between them. This CDR3 has 13 amino acids. The CDR3 DNA is TGTGCCAGCAGCTATGGGAGGACGGGTGGCTACACCTTC. It encodes CASSYGRTGGYTF. Together with reference TRBV11-2 and TRBJ1-2, the CDR3 gives the full variable domain: EAGVAQSPRYKIIEKRQSVAFWCNPISGHATLYWYQQILGQGPKLLIQFQNNGVVDDSQLPKDRFSAERLKGVDSTLKIQPAKLEDSAVYLCASSYGRTGGYTFGSGTRLTVV.

This clone was detected only once. The rearrangement joins TRBV19 to TRBJ1-5; no reliable D call. The CDR3 runs 14 residues. V was cut by 8 bases and J by 1 base, with 12 bases left in between. The germline V gene encodes CDR1 LNHDA and CDR2 SQIVND (reference sequence). The DNA of the CDR3 is TGTGCCAGTTGCCCTGACTGGAGCAATCAGCCCCAGCATTTT. Translated, it gives CASCPDWSNQPQHF.

This rearrangement joins TRBV4-1 to TRBJ1-5; 12 bases agree with TRBD1. The trim removed 3 bases at V and 0 bases at J, leaving 12 bases unmatched. This CDR3 has 20 amino acids. The germline CDR1 and CDR2 sequences are MGHRA and YSYEKL. CDR3 sequence reads: CASSHYLPGQGAYSNQPQHF. The CDR3 region has the DNA TGCGCCAGCAGCCATTACCTGCCGGGACAGGGGGCCTATAGCAATCAGCCCCAGCATTTT.

This clone was found a few times. The rearrangement uses TRBV13 and TRBJ2-5; D possibly corresponds to TRBD2 (6 bases). This CDR3 comprises 15 residues. Trimming cost V 4 bases and J 1 base, with 13 bases left between them. Germline V gives CDR1 PRHDT, CDR2 FYEKMQ (reference sequence). CDR3 in DNA: TGTGCCAGCAGCTCCCAGGTAGCGGTCCAAGAGACCCAGTACTTC. As protein: CASSSQVAVQETQYF.

V usage is TRBV7-2 and J usage is TRBJ2-7; D is possibly TRBD1 (5 bases). This CDR3 is built from 13 residues. The ends were cut back, 8 bases at V and 1 base at J, with 12 bases in the middle. Germline V gene sequence: CDR1 SGHTA, CDR2 FQGNSA. CDR3 nucleotide sequence: TGTGCCAGCTCGACAGCGTTTTCCTACGAGCAGTACTTC. It yields the protein CASSTAFSYEQYF.

This sequence joins TRBV28 and TRBJ2-2; 10 bases line up with TRBD2. The ends lost 4 bases at V and 0 bases at J; junction bases unmatched: 17. Germline V CDR1 and CDR2: MDHEN, SYDVKM. There are 21 residues in the CDR3. The CDR3 region has the DNA TGTGCCAGCAGTTGGGACATGCCTAGCGGGGGCTTTCCCGCGAACACCGGGGAGCTGTTTTTT. Its translation: CASSWDMPSGGFPANTGELFF.

V gene TRBV6-1 combines with J gene TRBJ1-3; 7 bases are a match to TRBD1. Germline CDR1 and CDR2: MNHNS and SASEGT. The J segment lost 0 bases and the V segment lost 5 bases, leaving 4 bases of the junction unmatched. The CDR3 extends over 15 amino acids. The DNA of the CDR3 is TGTGCCAGCAGTTCGGGACAGCCCTCTGGAAACACCATATATTTT. It translates to CASSSGQPSGNTIYF.

Only one count was recorded for this clone. The chain employs TRBV6-1 and TRBJ1-6, with 9 bases fitting TRBD1. The CDR3 is 15 residues long. The V gene end was trimmed by 11 bases and the J gene end by 3 bases; junction bases not matched to a gene: 8. The germline V gene has CDR1 MNHNS and CDR2 SASEGT. Here the CDR3 DNA reads TGTGCCGGACGGACAGGGGCGAACTATAATTCACCCCTCCACTTT. It translates to CAGRTGANYNSPLHF.

This chain uses TRBV19 with TRBJ1-1; D might be TRBD1 (6 bases). The CDR3 consists of 16 residues. CDR1 and CDR2 from the germline V gene are LNHDA and SQIVND (reference sequence). Trimming shortened V by 7 bases and J by 4 bases, and 22 bases separated the two germline ends. The CDR3: CASTRPQGSRGTEAFF. CDR3 sequence (DNA): TGTGCCAGTACCAGACCACAGGGTTCCCGGGGCACTGAAGCTTTCTTT.

The genes are TRBV7-2 and TRBJ1-2; weak D call: TRBD1 (6 bases). This CDR3 contains 15 residues. Between the trimmed V and J ends, which lost 5 bases and 3 bases, there was a span of 16 bases. Germline V gene sequence: CDR1 SGHTA, CDR2 FQGNSA. The CDR3 here is CASSLQGAPYYGYTF. In nucleotides, the CDR3 is TGTGCCAGCAGCCTACAGGGAGCCCCGTACTATGGCTACACCTTC.

This clone was counted a single time. The J gene is TRBJ1-1, the V gene TRBV6-5; 9 bases fit TRBD1. V shed 2 bases, J shed 12 bases, and the junction held 13 bases outside the gene matches. The germline CDR1 and CDR2 sequences are MNHEY and SVGAGI. This CDR3 spans 15 amino acids. The CDR3 DNA follows: TGTGCCAGCAGTTACGACAGGGGGGGCCACTTTGTAACTTTCTTT. This sequence encodes CASSYDRGGHFVTFF.

The rearrangement joins TRBV9 to TRBJ1-2; 7 bases map to TRBD1. After removal of 3 bases from V and 4 bases from J, the junction contained 0 bases not matched to a gene. The germline CDR1 and CDR2 sequences are SGDLS and YYNGEE. The CDR3 sequence is 12 residues long. The CDR3 coding sequence is TGTGCCAGCAGCGGACAGGGCTATGGCTACACCTTC. Its translation is CASSGQGYGYTF.

The rearrangement uses TRBV19 and TRBJ1-3, with 10 bases identical to TRBD1. The junction had 12 bases not matched to a gene; V was cut back by 8 bases and J by 8 bases. CDR1 is LNHDA and CDR2 is SQIVND in the germline V gene (reference sequence). The CDR3 consists of 15 residues. CDR3 coding DNA: TGTGCCAGTCAAAACCCGGGACAGGGGTTACACACCATATATTTT. Protein sequence: CASQNPGQGLHTIYF.

CDR3 loop: CASSSRLARNPRQYF. For the CDR3, the DNA is TGTGCCAGCAGTTCCCGACTAGCCCGAAATCCGCGGCAGTACTTC. The chain links TRBV6-5 to TRBJ2-7; 7 nucleotides line up with TRBD2. The V segment lost 4 bases and the J segment 9 bases; nucleotides outside the gene matches: 15. The germline gives CDR1 MNHEY, CDR2 SVGAGI. The CDR3 has 15 residues.

This clone turned up a few times. The V call is TRBV5-1, the J call TRBJ2-5, with TRBD1 as a possible D gene (6 bases). The germline CDR1 and CDR2 sequences are SGHRS and YFSETQ. CDR3 length: 15 amino acids. V was shortened by 7 bases and J by 0 bases, with 16 bases between the two germline ends. CDR3 coding DNA: TGCGCCAGCTCACAGGGCTCCGGAAACCAAGAGACCCAGTACTTC. Translation: CASSQGSGNQETQYF.

The chain joins TRBV19 to TRBJ2-7, with a possible D match to TRBD2 (5 bases). This CDR3 spans 14 amino acids. Per germline, CDR1 LNHDA and CDR2 SQIVND (reference sequence). V lost 4 bases and J 4 bases, leaving 14 bases between the germline ends. CDR3 coding DNA: TGTGCCAGTAGTACATACGACGGGGATTACGAGCAGTACTTC. The encoded protein is CASSTYDGDYEQYF.

The rearrangement joins TRBV19 to TRBJ2-1, with D perhaps TRBD2 (5 bases). This CDR3 is built from 14 residues. V was trimmed by 6 bases and J by 0 bases, leaving 9 bases between them. Germline-derived CDR1 and CDR2 are LNHDA and SQIVND (reference sequence). Here the CDR3 DNA reads TGTGCCAGTAGCGTAGCGCCCTCCTACAATGAGCAGTTCTTC. Protein sequence: CASSVAPSYNEQFF.

The rearrangement uses TRBV2 and TRBJ1-2; D remains unclear. Trimming stripped 7 bases from V and 10 bases from J, with 19 bases between. The CDR3 loop spans 13 amino acids. Germline lookup yields CDR1 SNHLY and CDR2 FYNNEI. CDR3: CASTPSWLSPYTF. The CDR3 DNA follows: TGTGCCAGCACCCCCTCTTGGCTGTCCCCCTACACCTTC.

The genes are TRBV27 and TRBJ1-6; TRBD1 matches at 11 bases. Germline V gene sequence: CDR1 MNHEY, CDR2 SMNVEV (reference sequence). J was trimmed by 8 bases and V by 2 bases; bases with no gene match: 2. CDR3 length equals 15 residues. The CDR3 loop reads CASSLRTGGHSPLHF. DNA for the CDR3: TGTGCCAGCAGTTTAAGGACAGGGGGCCATTCACCCCTCCACTTT.

The chain combines TRBV5-6 with TRBJ1-2, with 7 bases matching TRBD1. From germline, CDR1 is SGHDT and CDR2 YYEEEE. J gave up 3 bases and V 3 bases, and 8 bases lay outside the gene matches. CDR3 size: 15 residues. Here the CDR3 reads CASSWLGQAYYGYTF. For the CDR3, the DNA is TGTGCCAGCAGCTGGCTAGGACAGGCCTACTATGGCTACACCTTC.

The rearrangement uses TRBV10-1 and TRBJ2-4, with 7 positions matching TRBD1. V gave up 1 base and J gave up 4 bases; unmatched junction bases: 7. This CDR3 comprises 16 residues. The germline V gene encodes CDR1 WNHNN and CDR2 SYGVQD (reference sequence). The CDR3 protein is CASSEFAGTEKNIQYF. DNA of the CDR3: TGCGCCAGCAGTGAGTTCGCCGGGACAGAAAAAAACATTCAGTACTTC.